The clone carrying this TCR beta chain was seen a few times. Trimming cost V 3 bases and J 7 bases, with 9 bases left between them. Germline CDR1 reads ENHRY; CDR2 reads SYGVKD. The CDR3 totals 12 residues. For repertoire sequencing, the TCR beta CDR3 regions were amplified from RNA transcripts. The first round was an RT-PCR with HTBI primers, and the second round was a multiplex PCR. TCRdb re-called the multiplex PCR reads with MiXCR, one entry per CDR3 protein. The sample holds 600,000 to 700,000 distinct CDR3 sequences; about two fifths are singletons and the top ten take around 3.3%. These data are taken from a study of Graves' ophthalmopathy and Graves' hyperthyroidism. All donors with ophthalmopathy were recorded as having moderate-to-severe activity, CAS ≥3, NOSPECS ≥4 and a duration under 3 months. Diagnosis used clinical symptoms, serum thyroxine, TRAb, thyroid ultrasound and orbital computed tomography.

The sample taken for sequencing was peripheral blood. The sequence was collected from an adult man with Graves' ophthalmopathy. The chain employs TRBV10-3 and TRBJ1-2; maybe TRBD1 (5 bases). The CDR3 DNA reads TGTGCCATCAGTGACTCGGGGGGTGGCTACACCTTC. It translates to CAISDSGGGYTF.